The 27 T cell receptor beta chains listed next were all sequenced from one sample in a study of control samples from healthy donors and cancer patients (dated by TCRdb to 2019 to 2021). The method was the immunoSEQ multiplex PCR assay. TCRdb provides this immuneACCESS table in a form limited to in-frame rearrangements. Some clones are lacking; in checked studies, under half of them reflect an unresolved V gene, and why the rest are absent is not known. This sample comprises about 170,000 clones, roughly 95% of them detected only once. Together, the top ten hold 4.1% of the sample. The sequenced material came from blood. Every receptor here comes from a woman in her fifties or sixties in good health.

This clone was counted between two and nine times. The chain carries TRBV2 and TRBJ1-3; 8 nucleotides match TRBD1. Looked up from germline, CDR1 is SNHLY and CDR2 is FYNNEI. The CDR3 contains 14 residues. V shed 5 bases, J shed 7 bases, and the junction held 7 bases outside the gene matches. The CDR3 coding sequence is TGTGCCAGCAGTACCGGACAGGGCTCGAACACCATATATTTT. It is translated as CASSTGQGSNTIYF. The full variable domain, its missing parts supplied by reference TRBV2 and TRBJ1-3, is EPEVTQTPSHQVTQMGQEVILRCVPISNHLYFYWYRQILGQKVEFLVSFYNNEISEKSEIFDDQFSVERPDGSNFTLKIRSTKLEDSAMYFCASSTGQGSNTIYFGEGSWLTVV.

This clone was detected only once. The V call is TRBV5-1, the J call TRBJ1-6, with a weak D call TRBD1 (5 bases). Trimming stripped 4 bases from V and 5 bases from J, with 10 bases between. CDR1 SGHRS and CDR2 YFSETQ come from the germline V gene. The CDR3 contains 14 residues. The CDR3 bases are TGCGCCAGCAGCCTCGGGGGAGATAATTCACCCCTCCACTTT. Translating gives CASSLGGDNSPLHF. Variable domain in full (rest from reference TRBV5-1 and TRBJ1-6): KAGVTQTPRYLIKTRGQQVTLSCSPISGHRSVSWYQQTPGQGLQFLFEYFSETQRNKGNFPGRFSGRQFSNSRSEMNVSTLELGDSALYLCASSLGGDNSPLHFGNGTRLTVT.

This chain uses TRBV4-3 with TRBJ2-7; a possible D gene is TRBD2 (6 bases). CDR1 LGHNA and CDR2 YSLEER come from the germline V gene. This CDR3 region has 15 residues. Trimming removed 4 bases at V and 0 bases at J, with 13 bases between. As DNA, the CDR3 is TGCGCCAGCAGCCCCCTTGCTAGCGCCTCCTACGAGCAGTACTTC. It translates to CASSPLASASYEQYF.

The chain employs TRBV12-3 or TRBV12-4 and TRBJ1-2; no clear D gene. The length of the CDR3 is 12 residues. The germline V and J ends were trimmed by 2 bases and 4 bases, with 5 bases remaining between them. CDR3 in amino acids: CASSLQAYGYTF. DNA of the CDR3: TGTGCCAGCAGTTTACAGGCCTATGGCTACACCTTC.

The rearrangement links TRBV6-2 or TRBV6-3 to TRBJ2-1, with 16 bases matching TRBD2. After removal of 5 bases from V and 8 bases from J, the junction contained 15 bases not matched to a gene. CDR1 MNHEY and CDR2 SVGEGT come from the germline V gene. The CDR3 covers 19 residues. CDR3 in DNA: TGTGCCAGCAGTCAAAGGCCGGGACTAGCGGGGGGGCCATCTTATGAGCAGTTCTTC. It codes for CASSQRPGLAGGPSYEQFF.

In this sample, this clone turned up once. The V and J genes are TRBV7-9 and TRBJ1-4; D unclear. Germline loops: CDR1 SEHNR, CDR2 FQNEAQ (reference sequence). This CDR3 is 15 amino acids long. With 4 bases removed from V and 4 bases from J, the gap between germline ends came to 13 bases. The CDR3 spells CASSSEGVLNEKLFF. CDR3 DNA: TGTGCCAGCAGCTCAGAGGGAGTTCTTAATGAAAAACTGTTTTTT.

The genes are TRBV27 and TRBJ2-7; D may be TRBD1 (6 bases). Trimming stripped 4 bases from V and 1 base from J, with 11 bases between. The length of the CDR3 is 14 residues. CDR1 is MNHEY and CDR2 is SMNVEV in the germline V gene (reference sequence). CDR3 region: CASSSRTVSYEQYF. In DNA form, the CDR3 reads TGTGCCAGCAGTTCCCGGACAGTATCCTACGAGCAGTACTTC.

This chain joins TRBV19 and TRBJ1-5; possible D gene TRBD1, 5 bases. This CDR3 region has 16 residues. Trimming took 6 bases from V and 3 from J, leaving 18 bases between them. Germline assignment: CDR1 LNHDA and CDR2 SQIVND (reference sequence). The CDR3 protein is CASSPADQGDNQPQHF. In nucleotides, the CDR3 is TGTGCCAGTAGCCCCGCCGATCAGGGCGACAATCAGCCCCAGCATTTT.

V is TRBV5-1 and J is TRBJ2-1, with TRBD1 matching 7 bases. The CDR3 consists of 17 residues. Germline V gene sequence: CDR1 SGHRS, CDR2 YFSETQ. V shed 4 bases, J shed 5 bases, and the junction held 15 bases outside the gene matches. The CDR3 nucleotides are TGCGCCAGCAGCGTAGCGTTACAGGGGAAGGGGAACAATGAGCAGTTCTTC. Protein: CASSVALQGKGNNEQFF.

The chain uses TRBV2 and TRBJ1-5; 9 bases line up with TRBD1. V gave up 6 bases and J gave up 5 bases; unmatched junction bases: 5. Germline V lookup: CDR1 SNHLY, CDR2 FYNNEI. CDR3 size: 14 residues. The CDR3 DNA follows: TGTGCCAGCAGGGCTAGACAGGGGGATCAGCCCCAGCATTTT. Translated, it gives CASRARQGDQPQHF. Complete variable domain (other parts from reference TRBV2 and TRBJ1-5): EPEVTQTPSHQVTQMGQEVILRCVPISNHLYFYWYRQILGQKVEFLVSFYNNEISEKSEIFDDQFSVERPDGSNFTLKIRSTKLEDSAMYFCASRARQGDQPQHFGDGTRLSIL.

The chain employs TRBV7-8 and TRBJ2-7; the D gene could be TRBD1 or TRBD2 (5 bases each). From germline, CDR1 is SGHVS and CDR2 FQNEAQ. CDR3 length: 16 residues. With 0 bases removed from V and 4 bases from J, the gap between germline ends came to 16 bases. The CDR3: CASSLAGEGARYEQYF. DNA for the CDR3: TGTGCCAGCAGCTTAGCGGGGGAAGGGGCGCGTTACGAGCAGTACTTC.

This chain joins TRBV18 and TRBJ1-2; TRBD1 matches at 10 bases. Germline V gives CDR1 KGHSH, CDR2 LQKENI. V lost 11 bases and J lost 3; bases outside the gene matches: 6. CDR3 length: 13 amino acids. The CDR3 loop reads CAGRQGADYGYTF. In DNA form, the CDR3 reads TGTGCCGGCCGACAGGGGGCCGACTATGGCTACACCTTC.

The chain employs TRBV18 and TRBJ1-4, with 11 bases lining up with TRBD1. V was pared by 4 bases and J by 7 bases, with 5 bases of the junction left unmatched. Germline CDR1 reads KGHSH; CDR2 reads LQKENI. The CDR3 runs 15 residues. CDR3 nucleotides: TGTGCCAGCTCACGTGGACAGGGGGCTGGTGAAAAACTGTTTTTT. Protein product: CASSRGQGAGEKLFF.

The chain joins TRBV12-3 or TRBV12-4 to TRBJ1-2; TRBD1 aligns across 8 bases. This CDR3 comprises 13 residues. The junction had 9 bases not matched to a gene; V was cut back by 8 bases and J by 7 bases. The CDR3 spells CASRWTGYSGYTF. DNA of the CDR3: TGTGCCAGCCGTTGGACAGGGTATTCTGGCTACACCTTC.

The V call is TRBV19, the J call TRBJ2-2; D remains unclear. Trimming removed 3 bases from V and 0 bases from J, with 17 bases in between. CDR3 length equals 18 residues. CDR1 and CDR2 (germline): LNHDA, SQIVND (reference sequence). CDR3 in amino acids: CASSISVGSPANTGELFF. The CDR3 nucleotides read TGTGCCAGTAGTATTTCGGTGGGTTCACCAGCGAACACCGGGGAGCTGTTTTTT. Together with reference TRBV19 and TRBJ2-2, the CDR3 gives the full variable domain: DGGITQSPKYLFRKEGQNVTLSCEQNLNHDAMYWYRQDPGQGLRLIYYSQIVNDFQKGDIAEGYSVSREKKESFPLTVTSAQKNPTAFYLCASSISVGSPANTGELFFGEGSRLTVL.

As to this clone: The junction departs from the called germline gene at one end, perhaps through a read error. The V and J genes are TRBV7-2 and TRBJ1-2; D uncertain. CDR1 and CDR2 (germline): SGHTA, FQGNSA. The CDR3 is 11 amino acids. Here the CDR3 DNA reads TGTGCCAGCAGTTTGCTTGGCCTTCTGTTCTTC. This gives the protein CASSLLGLLFF.

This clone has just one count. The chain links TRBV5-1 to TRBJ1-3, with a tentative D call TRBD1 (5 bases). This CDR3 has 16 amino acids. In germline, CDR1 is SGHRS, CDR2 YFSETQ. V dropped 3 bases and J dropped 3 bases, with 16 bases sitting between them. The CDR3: CASSWGTGIGGNTIYF. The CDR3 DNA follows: TGCGCCAGCAGCTGGGGAACAGGAATAGGTGGAAACACCATATATTTT.

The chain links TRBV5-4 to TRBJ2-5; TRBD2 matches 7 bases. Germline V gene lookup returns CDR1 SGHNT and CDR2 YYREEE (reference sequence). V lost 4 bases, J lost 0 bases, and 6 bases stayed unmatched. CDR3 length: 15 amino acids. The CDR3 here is CASSPVGLNQETQYF. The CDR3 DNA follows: TGTGCCAGCAGCCCGGTGGGACTAAACCAAGAGACCCAGTACTTC.

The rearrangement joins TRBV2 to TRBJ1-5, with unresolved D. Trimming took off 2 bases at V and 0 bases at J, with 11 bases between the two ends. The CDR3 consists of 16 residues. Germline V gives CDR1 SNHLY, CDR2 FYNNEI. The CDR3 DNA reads TGTGCCAGCAGTGAATCGGGATTCGGTAGCAATCAGCCCCAGCATTTT. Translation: CASSESGFGSNQPQHF.

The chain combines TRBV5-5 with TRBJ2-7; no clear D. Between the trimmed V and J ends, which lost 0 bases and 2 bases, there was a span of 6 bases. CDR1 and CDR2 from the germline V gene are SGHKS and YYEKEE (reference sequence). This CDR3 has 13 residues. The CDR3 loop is CASSLVGPYEQYF. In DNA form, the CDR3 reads TGTGCCAGCAGCTTGGTGGGCCCCTACGAGCAGTACTTC.

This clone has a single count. CDR3 coding DNA: TGTGCCAGCAGTGACGCCCCTAGCGGGGATCGGGAGCTGTTTTTT. Translating gives CASSDAPSGDRELFF. This chain connects TRBV25-1 to TRBJ2-2; 9 bases line up with TRBD2. The junction had 8 bases not matched to a gene; V was cut back by 3 bases and J by 9 bases. CDR3 length: 15 residues. Germline CDR1 MGHDK, CDR2 SYGVNS. Using reference TRBV25-1 and TRBJ2-2 for the parts outside the CDR3, the full variable domain is EADIYQTPRYLVIGTGKKITLECSQTMGHDKMYWYQQDPGMELHLIHYSYGVNSTEKGDLSSESTVSRIRTEHFPLTLESARPSHTSQYLCASSDAPSGDRELFFGEGSRLTVL.

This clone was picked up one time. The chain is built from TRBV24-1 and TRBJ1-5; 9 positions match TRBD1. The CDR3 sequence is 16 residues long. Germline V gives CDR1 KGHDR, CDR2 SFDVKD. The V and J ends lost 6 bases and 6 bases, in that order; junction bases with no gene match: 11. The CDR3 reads CATSPIQGAAGQPQHF. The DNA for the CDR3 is TGTGCCACCAGTCCAATACAGGGGGCGGCGGGTCAGCCCCAGCATTTT.

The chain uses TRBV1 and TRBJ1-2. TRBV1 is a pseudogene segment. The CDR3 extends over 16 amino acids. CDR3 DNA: TGCACCAGCAGCCAGGCCAATCCCGCAGACAACTATGGCTACACCTTC. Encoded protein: CTSSQANPADNYGYTF.

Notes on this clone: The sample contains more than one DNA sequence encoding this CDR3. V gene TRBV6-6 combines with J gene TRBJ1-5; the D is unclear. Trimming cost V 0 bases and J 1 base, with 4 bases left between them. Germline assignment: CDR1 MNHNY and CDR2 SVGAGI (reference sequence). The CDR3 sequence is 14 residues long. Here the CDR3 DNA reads TGTGCCAGCAGTTACTCCGGGAGCAATCAGCCCCAGCATTTT. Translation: CASSYSGSNQPQHF.

The CDR3 reads CASSLGKRDLPTDTQYF. The CDR3 DNA reads TGTGCCAGCAGCTTAGGTAAACGGGACTTGCCCACAGATACGCAGTATTTT. The genes are TRBV5-6 and TRBJ2-3, with D perhaps matching TRBD2 (6 bases). Germline V CDR1 and CDR2: SGHDT, YYEEEE. The CDR3 contains 17 residues. With 2 bases removed from V and 2 bases from J, the gap between germline ends came to 18 bases.

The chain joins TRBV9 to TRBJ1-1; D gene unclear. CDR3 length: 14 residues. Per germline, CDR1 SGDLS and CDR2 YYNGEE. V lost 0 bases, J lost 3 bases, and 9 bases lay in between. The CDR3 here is CASSVVAPDTEAFF. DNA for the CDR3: TGTGCCAGCAGCGTAGTGGCTCCTGACACTGAAGCTTTCTTT.

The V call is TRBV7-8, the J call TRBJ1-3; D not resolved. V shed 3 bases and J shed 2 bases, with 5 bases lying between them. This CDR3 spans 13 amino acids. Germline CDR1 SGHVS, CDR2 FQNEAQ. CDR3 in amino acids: CASSFSAGNTIYF. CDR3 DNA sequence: TGTGCCAGCAGCTTTTCAGCTGGAAACACCATATATTTT.